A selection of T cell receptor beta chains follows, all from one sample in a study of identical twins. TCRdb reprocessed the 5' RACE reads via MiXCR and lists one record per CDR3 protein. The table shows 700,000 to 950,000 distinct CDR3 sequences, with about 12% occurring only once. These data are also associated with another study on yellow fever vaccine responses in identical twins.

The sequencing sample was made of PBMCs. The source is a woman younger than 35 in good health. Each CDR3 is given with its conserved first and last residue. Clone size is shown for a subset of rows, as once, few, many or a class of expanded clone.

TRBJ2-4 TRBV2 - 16 CASSPDFLLVKNIQYF
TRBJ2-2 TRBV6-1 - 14 CASLRGVGTGELFF
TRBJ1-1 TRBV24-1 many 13 CATSKGVNTEAFF
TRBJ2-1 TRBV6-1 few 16 CASSEYRVNTYNEQFF
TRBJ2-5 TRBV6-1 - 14 CASRLQGPPNTQYF
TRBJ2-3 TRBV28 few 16 CASSWTVTGATDTQYF
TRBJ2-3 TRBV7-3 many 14 CASSLLAGADTQYF
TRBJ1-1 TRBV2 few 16 CASSYIPGLMNTEAFF
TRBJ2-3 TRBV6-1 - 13 CATRRGPTDTQYF
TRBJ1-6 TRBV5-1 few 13 CASSPFIAGTPVF
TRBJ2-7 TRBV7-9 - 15 CASSSAGTRRYEQYF
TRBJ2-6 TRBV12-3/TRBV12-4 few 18 CASSPRPGVRSGANVLTF
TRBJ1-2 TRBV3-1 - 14 CASSQGQTTYGYTF
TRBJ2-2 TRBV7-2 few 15 CASSFDWGLRGELFF
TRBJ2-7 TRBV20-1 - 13 CSGAGLQPYEQYF
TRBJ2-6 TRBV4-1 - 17 CASSPQRQSSGANVLTF
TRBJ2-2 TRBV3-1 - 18 CASSQARRGQAIPGELFF
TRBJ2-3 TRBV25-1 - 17 CASSDSSEVWSTDTQYF
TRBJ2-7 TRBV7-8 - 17 CASSSRPRTSRTYEQYF
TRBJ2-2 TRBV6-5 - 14 CASSYPQGTGELFF
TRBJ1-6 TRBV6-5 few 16 CASSYPRQGHNSPLHF
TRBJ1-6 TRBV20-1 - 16 CSATPGGGSSNSPLHF
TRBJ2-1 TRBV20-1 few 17 CSARFTSGGSSYNEQFF
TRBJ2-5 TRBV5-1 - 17 CASSSVPPGTAQETQYF
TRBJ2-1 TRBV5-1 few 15 CASSLASGYSNEQFF
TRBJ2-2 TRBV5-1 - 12 CASGQPGQELFF
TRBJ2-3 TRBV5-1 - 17 CASSSRPRGLDRDTQYF
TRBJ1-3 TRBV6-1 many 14 CASSPQSSGNTIYF